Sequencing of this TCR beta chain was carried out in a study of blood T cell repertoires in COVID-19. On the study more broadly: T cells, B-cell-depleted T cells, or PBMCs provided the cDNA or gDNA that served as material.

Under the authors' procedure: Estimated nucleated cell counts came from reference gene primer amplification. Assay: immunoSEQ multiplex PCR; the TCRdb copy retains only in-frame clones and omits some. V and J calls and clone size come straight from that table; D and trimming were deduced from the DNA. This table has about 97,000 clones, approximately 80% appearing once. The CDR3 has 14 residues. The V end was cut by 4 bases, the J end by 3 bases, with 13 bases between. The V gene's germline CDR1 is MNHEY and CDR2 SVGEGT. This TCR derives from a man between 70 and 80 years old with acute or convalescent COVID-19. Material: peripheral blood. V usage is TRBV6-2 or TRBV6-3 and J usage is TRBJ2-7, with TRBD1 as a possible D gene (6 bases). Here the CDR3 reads CASSSRTAYYEQYF. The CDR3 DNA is TGTGCCAGCAGTTCCCGGACAGCTTACTACGAGCAGTACTTC.